These 4 T cell receptor beta chains were all obtained from the same sample, sequenced in a study of T cells in Graves' hyperthyroidism and ophthalmopathy. There were TCR beta CDR3 regions amplified from RNA transcripts. A first-round RT-PCR of the TCR CDR3 used the HTBI primer set. Via MiXCR, TCRdb re-called the multiplex PCR reads, giving one row per CDR3 protein. The data show under 350,000 distinct CDR3 sequences, over 15% seen once. The sequencing input was blood. These receptors were obtained from a woman between 50 and 59 years old with Graves' hyperthyroidism.

The rearrangement uses TRBV29-1 and TRBJ1-2, with a weak D call TRBD1 (5 bases). The CDR3 extends over 14 amino acids. The germline gives CDR1 SQVTM, CDR2 ANQGSEA. Trimming left V 0 bases short and J 6 bases short, with 14 bases between. CDR3 region: CSVEDMRGPHGYTF. Here the CDR3 DNA reads TGCAGCGTTGAAGATATGAGGGGACCCCATGGCTACACCTTC.

This clonotype was observed a handful of times. CDR3 in DNA: TGTGCCAGCAGCGACGGGACTGACTACGAGCAGTACTTC. It specifies CASSDGTDYEQYF. This chain links TRBV7-6 with TRBJ2-7; possibly TRBD2 for D (6 bases). The V end lost 5 bases, the J end lost 3 bases, and 11 bases lay between the germline ends. In germline, CDR1 is SGHVS, CDR2 FNYEAQ. The CDR3 has 13 amino acids. The full variable domain, rest sourced from reference TRBV7-6 and TRBJ2-7, is GAGVSQSPRYKVTKRGQDVALRCDPISGHVSLYWYRQALGQGPEFLTYFNYEAQQDKSGLPNDRFSAERPEGSISTLTIQRTEQRDSAMYRCASSDGTDYEQYFGPGTRLTVT.

V is TRBV20-1 and J is TRBJ2-1, with D tentatively TRBD2 (6 bases). The CDR3 is 20 amino acids. V lost 3 bases, J lost 4 bases, and 31 bases lay in between. Germline V gene sequence: CDR1 DFQATT, CDR2 SNEGSKA (reference sequence). CDR3 DNA: TGCAGTGCTAGTTCCCCTGGACCCGAATCCATCCTGGCGGGATACAATGAGCAGTTCTTC. Translated, it gives CSASSPGPESILAGYNEQFF.

This clonotype was seen at least ten times. The chain couples TRBV5-1 to TRBJ2-7; 10 nucleotides agree with TRBD2. Germline lookup yields CDR1 SGHRS and CDR2 YFSETQ. The CDR3 has 16 residues. The V segment lost 4 bases and the J segment 3 bases; nucleotides outside the gene matches: 10. Written as DNA, the CDR3 is TGCGCCAGCAGCCGAAGACTAGCGGGTACCAACTACGAGCAGTACTTC. This translates into CASSRRLAGTNYEQYF.